Each of the 5 T cell receptor beta chains below was sequenced from the same sample in a study of graft-versus-host responses after intestinal transplantation. Their antigen targets remain unknown. Data came from immunoSEQ multiplex PCR; TCRdb stores just in-frame clones and leaves some out. The sample lists 150,000 or so clones; around 90% were seen once. The source was unstimulated CD4+ T cells sorted from spleen or lymph node cells, collected before intestinal transplant. The receptors shown here come from a human donor who received an intestinal transplant.

The V gene is TRBV5-6, the J gene TRBJ1-1, with unresolved D. Germline CDR1 SGHDT, CDR2 YYEEEE. The germline V and J ends were trimmed by 0 bases and 11 bases, with 23 bases remaining between them. The CDR3 spans 16 residues. The CDR3 sequence is CASSLVPTLPLGSAFF. CDR3 in DNA: TGTGCCAGCAGCTTGGTACCGACCTTGCCTTTGGGGTCGGCTTTCTTT.

This clone has just one count. This chain links TRBV6-6 with TRBJ1-1; D remains unclear. The germline V gene has CDR1 MNHNY and CDR2 SVGAGI (reference sequence). The CDR3 runs to 14 residues. With 0 bases removed from V and 3 bases from J, the gap between germline ends came to 8 bases. The CDR3 DNA is TGTGCCAGCAGTTACTCCTTCCCCGACACTGAAGCTTTCTTT. Its translation is CASSYSFPDTEAFF.

The chain is built from TRBV5-1 and TRBJ2-7; D possibly uses TRBD1 or TRBD2 (5 bases each). Trimming took 2 bases from V and 3 from J, leaving 12 bases between them. The CDR3 is 14 amino acids. The germline gives CDR1 SGHRS, CDR2 YFSETQ. CDR3 DNA sequence: TGCGCCAGCAGCTTACCGGGGCATAGCTACGAGCAGTACTTC. It translates to CASSLPGHSYEQYF.

V gene TRBV7-2 combines with J gene TRBJ2-5; D not certain. Between the trimmed V and J ends, which lost 4 bases and 7 bases, there was a span of 10 bases. Germline CDR1 SGHTA, CDR2 FQGNSA. The CDR3 covers 12 residues. The CDR3 DNA follows: TGTGCCAGCAGCTCGTCCAAGTCGACCCAGTACTTC. Translating it yields CASSSSKSTQYF.

The CDR3 sequence is CAWSSAGGGYGYTF. The CDR3 DNA reads as TGTGCCTGGAGTTCTGCGGGTGGGGGCTATGGCTACACCTTC. V and J are TRBV30 and TRBJ1-2; perhaps TRBD1 as D (5 bases). The CDR3 runs to 14 residues. V was pared by 2 bases and J by 4 bases, with 14 bases between. The V gene's germline CDR1 is GTSNPN and CDR2 SVGIG (reference sequence).